This TCR beta chain was observed in a study of breast tumors, draining lymph nodes, adjacent tissues. General study findings and limits: Data only fit, rather than demonstrated, lymph node origin of most tumor T cells. Compared with lymph nodes, tumors were less diverse; compared with nontumor tissue, more.

TCRdb passed the multiplex PCR reads through MiXCR, listing each CDR3 protein once. The sample records some 14,000 distinct CDR3 sequences, roughly 57% being singletons. Trimming removed 5 bases from V and 3 bases from J, with 11 bases in between. The CDR3 is 12 amino acids. The V gene's germline CDR1 is DFQATT and CDR2 SNEGSKA (reference sequence). This clonotype was recorded once. What it binds is not known. The sample was tumor-adjacent breast tissue. The TCR sequence derives from a female donor with breast cancer. Some clones in this sample may be carry-over from other donors' samples. This rearrangement joins TRBV20-1 to TRBJ2-7; possible D gene TRBD1, 6 bases. CDR3 residues: CSAGQGSYEQYF. The CDR3, as DNA: TGCAGTGCTGGCCAGGGGAGCTACGAGCAGTACTTC.